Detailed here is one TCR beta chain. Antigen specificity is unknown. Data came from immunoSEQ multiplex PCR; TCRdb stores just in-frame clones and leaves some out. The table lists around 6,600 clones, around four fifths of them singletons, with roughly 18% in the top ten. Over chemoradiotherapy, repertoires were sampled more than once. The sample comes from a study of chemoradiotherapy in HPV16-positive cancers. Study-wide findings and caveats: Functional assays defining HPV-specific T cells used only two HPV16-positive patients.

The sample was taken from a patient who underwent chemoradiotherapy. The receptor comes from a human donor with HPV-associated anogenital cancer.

The CDR3 coding sequence is TGTGCTAGTGGTTTGGGGCTTACCGGGGAGCTGTTTTTT. Translating it yields CASGLGLTGELFF. The rearrangement links TRBV12-5 to TRBJ2-2; D is unresolved. Germline CDR1 is LGHNT and CDR2 is FRNRAP. Trimming removed 1 base from V and 5 bases from J, with 5 bases in between. CDR3 length: 13 amino acids.